This note documents a single T cell receptor (beta chain) sequence. What it recognizes is unknown. The CDR3 contains 14 residues. CDR1 MNHNY and CDR2 SVGAGI come from the germline V gene (reference sequence). Sequencing was performed with immunoSEQ multiplex PCR; in TCRdb, only in-frame clones are kept and a portion is missing. Among about 61,000 clones listed, around four fifths were seen once. The entry originates in a study of OX40 agonist ivuxolimab in advanced cancers. Study information: People who had prior anti-PD-1, anti-PD-L1 or anti-CTLA-4 therapy could take part, and roughly 40% had some. Whole-study findings and limits: Antigens targeted by the expanded peripheral T cells were not determined. In CD8+ T cells, expanded clones were on average more numerous than in CD4+. Among the nonresponders, some also had low normalized T-cell clonal expansion.

The chain carries TRBV6-6 and TRBJ2-3, with D perhaps TRBD2 (7 bases). The sequence was obtained from an adult with an advanced solid tumor such as melanoma, head and neck, liver or kidney cancer. The sample here was CD4+ or CD8+ T cells sorted from blood, taken in a trial of the OX40 agonist ivuxolimab. DNA of the CDR3: TGTAAAAGCGCGGGGGCCGTCTTCACAGATACGCAGTATTTT. Translated: CKSAGAVFTDTQYF.